The sequence of this T cell receptor beta chain was determined in a study of cytomegalovirus exposure and HLA in healthy donors. Study-wide points: In vitro checks showed that a few CMV-associated chains really do target CMV antigens.

Concerning this clone: Its matching antigen is unknown.

The table came from immunoSEQ multiplex PCR; TCRdb's copy has only in-frame clones and leaves some out. The sample consists of over 150,000 clones, roughly 90% of them appearing once. Material: PBMCs. The receptor was isolated from a man aged 18 to 29 in good health and CMV-seropositive.

CDR3 nucleotide sequence: TGCGCCAGCAGCCCGGGACTAGCGGGAGTAGCTGGGGCCAACGTCCTGACTTTC. As protein: CASSPGLAGVAGANVLTF. The genes are TRBV5-1 and TRBJ2-6; TRBD2 agrees at 14 bases. This CDR3 is built from 18 residues. Germline assignment: CDR1 SGHRS and CDR2 YFSETQ. J was trimmed by 2 bases and V by 4 bases; bases with no gene match: 5.